The 22 T cell receptor beta chains below were found in one sample sequenced in a study of response to subunit inactivated influenza vaccine. TCRdb ran MiXCR on the RT-PCR reads and lists one entry per CDR3 protein. The table shows 800,000 or so distinct CDR3 sequences, with approximately 22% occurring only once. The sequences come from PBMCs from blood, collected more than 4 days after vaccination. These receptors were taken from a man aged 45-65 years who received an inactivated influenza vaccine.

This clonotype was observed at least ten times. The V and J genes are TRBV5-1 and TRBJ2-3; no clear D. Per germline, CDR1 SGHRS and CDR2 YFSETQ. This CDR3 comprises 15 residues. V was pared by 1 base and J by 1 base, with 10 bases between. The CDR3: CASSLIWQGTDTQYF. CDR3 nucleotide sequence: TGCGCCAGCAGCTTGATCTGGCAGGGCACAGATACGCAGTATTTT.

The chain uses TRBV20-1 and TRBJ1-4, with 10 bases identical to TRBD1. The germline CDR1 and CDR2 sequences are DFQATT and SNEGSKA (reference sequence). J gave up 8 bases and V 0 bases, and 6 bases lay outside the gene matches. CDR3 size: 15 residues. This CDR3 reads CSARDTGQGGEKLFF. The CDR3 DNA sequence: TGCAGTGCTAGAGACACAGGACAGGGGGGCGAAAAACTGTTTTTT.

The table lists this clonotype with a few counts. This rearrangement joins TRBV5-1 to TRBJ2-3; 7 bases are shared with TRBD1. The V and J ends lost 4 bases and 2 bases, in that order; junction bases with no gene match: 4. Germline CDR1 SGHRS, CDR2 YFSETQ. This CDR3 contains 14 residues. The CDR3 DNA follows: TGCGCCAGCAGCGCCGGGACAGACACAGATACGCAGTATTTT. Amino acid sequence: CASSAGTDTDTQYF.

The CDR3: CASSMRRGVNTEAFF. The DNA for the CDR3 is TGTGCCAGCAGTATGCGGCGGGGCGTGAACACTGAAGCTTTCTTT. The chain has TRBV12-3 or TRBV12-4 and TRBJ1-1; D is perhaps TRBD1 (5 bases). V was trimmed by 5 bases and J by 0 bases, leaving 13 bases between them. CDR3 length: 15 amino acids.

The J gene is TRBJ2-2, the V gene TRBV6-1; perhaps TRBD1 as D (6 bases). This CDR3 has 15 residues. Trimming took 6 bases from V and 5 from J, leaving 16 bases between them. Germline CDR1 reads MNHNS; CDR2 reads SASEGT. DNA of the CDR3: TGTGCCAGCAGAGACGGACAGATTACAACCGGGGAGCTGTTTTTT. This gives the protein CASRDGQITTGELFF.

This clonotype was seen a few times. J is TRBJ2-2 and V is TRBV9, with D unclear. V gave up 1 base and J gave up 8 bases, with 9 bases separating them. The CDR3 covers 13 residues. Germline CDR1 and CDR2: SGDLS and YYNGEE. In nucleotides, the CDR3 is TGTGCCAGCAGCGTACCCACTAAGGGGGAGCTGTTTTTT. Translating it yields CASSVPTKGELFF.

This clonotype was detected once. The genes are TRBV20-1 and TRBJ2-1, with D unresolved. The ends were cut back, 0 bases at V and 5 bases at J, with 11 bases in the middle. CDR1 and CDR2 (germline): DFQATT, SNEGSKA (reference sequence). CDR3 length: 14 residues. CDR3 bases: TGCAGTGCTAGAGATTGGAACTTACACAATGAGCAGTTCTTC. Amino acids: CSARDWNLHNEQFF.

J is TRBJ2-5 and V is TRBV10-3; 7 bases align to TRBD2. Germline lookup yields CDR1 ENHRY and CDR2 SYGVKD. The length of the CDR3 is 12 residues. Trimming cost V 10 bases and J 5 bases; bases outside gene matches: 7. Written as DNA, the CDR3 is TGTGCCACCGGACTAGAGGTCGAGACCCAGTACTTC. Protein: CATGLEVETQYF.

This clonotype was detected a few times. The rearrangement joins TRBV30 to TRBJ2-3, with TRBD2 matching 14 bases. V dropped 0 bases and J dropped 4; count of bases not matched to a gene: 9. Per germline, CDR1 GTSNPN and CDR2 SVGIG (reference sequence). The CDR3 is made up of 18 amino acids. The CDR3 DNA follows: TGTGCCTGGAGTGTTTGGACTAGCGGGGGGCCCCGGGCAGATACGCAGTATTTT. Amino acids: CAWSVWTSGGPRADTQYF.

This clonotype was observed a single time. The rearrangement uses TRBV5-1 and TRBJ2-3; 11 bases map to TRBD1. Germline CDR1 and CDR2: SGHRS and YFSETQ. After removal of 3 bases from V and 10 bases from J, the junction contained 1 base not matched to a gene. The CDR3 extends over 12 amino acids. CDR3 DNA sequence: TGCGCCAGCAGCTCGGGACAGGGGGCGCAGTATTTT. Its translation is CASSSGQGAQYF.

This clonotype has more than one count but fewer than ten. The gene calls are TRBV6-5 and TRBJ1-2; 8 bases are a match to TRBD1. The ends lost 7 bases at V and 4 bases at J; junction bases unmatched: 2. This CDR3 contains 12 residues. Germline loops: CDR1 MNHEY, CDR2 SVGAGI. CDR3 DNA sequence: TGTGCCAGCACAGGGGGCGTCTATGGCTACACCTTC. This codes for CASTGGVYGYTF.

The chain links TRBV11-2 to TRBJ2-6, with 9 positions matching TRBD1. The CDR3 totals 18 residues. The V gene end was trimmed by 3 bases and the J gene end by 0 bases; junction bases not matched to a gene: 6. Germline CDR1 is SGHAT and CDR2 is FQNNGV. This CDR3 reads CASSFTGTGSSGANVLTF. The DNA for the CDR3 is TGTGCCAGCAGCTTCACCGGGACAGGGAGCTCTGGGGCCAACGTCCTGACTTTC.

The genes are TRBV28 and TRBJ2-7; D perhaps matches TRBD1 (5 bases). Germline V gene lookup returns CDR1 MDHEN and CDR2 SYDVKM. CDR3 length: 13 amino acids. V was pared by 6 bases and J by 6 bases, with 15 bases between. CDR3 sequence reads: CASSSGLPGEQYF. CDR3 nucleotide sequence: TGTGCCAGCAGCTCAGGGCTGCCTGGCGAGCAGTACTTC.

This clonotype was found a few times. CDR3 DNA sequence: TGCGCCAGCAGCTTGGCCCAGCGGGGGTCCTACGAGCAGTACTTC. It yields the protein CASSLAQRGSYEQYF. V is TRBV5-1 and J is TRBJ2-7; 8 bases agree with TRBD2. CDR3 length: 15 amino acids. Trimming removed 0 bases from V and 1 base from J; junction bases left unmatched: 3. Germline-derived CDR1 and CDR2 are SGHRS and YFSETQ.

The chain employs TRBV20-1 and TRBJ1-1; D is perhaps TRBD1 (5 bases). The CDR3 has 16 amino acids. The germline gives CDR1 DFQATT, CDR2 SNEGSKA (reference sequence). V lost 5 bases, J lost 3 bases, and 22 bases lay in between. CDR3 sequence reads: CSALSGTQFGYTEAFF. As DNA, the CDR3 is TGCAGTGCTCTTTCCGGGACCCAATTCGGGTACACTGAAGCTTTCTTT.

The chain couples TRBV29-1 to TRBJ2-5, with 8 bases matching TRBD1. Per germline, CDR1 SQVTM and CDR2 ANQGSEA. The junction had 1 base not matched to a gene; V was cut back by 2 bases and J by 2 bases. The CDR3 spans 13 residues. The CDR3 loop is CSVERDRQETQYF. CDR3 DNA: TGCAGCGTTGAAAGGGACAGGCAAGAGACCCAGTACTTC.

This sequence joins TRBV7-2 and TRBJ1-3, with D possibly being TRBD1 (6 bases). Germline V gene data show CDR1 as SGHTA and CDR2 as FQGNSA. There are 16 residues in the CDR3. V gave up 4 bases and J gave up 0 bases, with 13 bases separating them. The DNA of the CDR3 is TGTGCCAGCAGCTCCTGGACAGAGAACTCTGGAAACACCATATATTTT. Protein: CASSSWTENSGNTIYF.

The genes are TRBV20-1 and TRBJ2-5; D is perhaps TRBD1 (5 bases). The length of the CDR3 is 12 residues. V was clipped by 4 bases and J by 4 bases, with 10 bases between them. Germline lookup yields CDR1 DFQATT and CDR2 SNEGSKA (reference sequence). CDR3 nucleotide sequence: TGCAGTGCTAACCCAGGGTTAGAGACCCAGTACTTC. It is translated as CSANPGLETQYF.

This clonotype has only a few counts. This chain uses TRBV20-1 with TRBJ2-1; 7 bases are a match to TRBD1. Per the germline V gene, CDR1 is DFQATT and CDR2 is SNEGSKA (reference sequence). Trimming removed 4 bases from V and 0 bases from J; junction bases left unmatched: 3. The CDR3 runs to 14 residues. CDR3 in DNA: TGCAGTGCTATGAGGGACAGCTCCTACAATGAGCAGTTCTTC. This gives the protein CSAMRDSSYNEQFF.

This clonotype was counted a few times. The rearrangement joins TRBV6-2 or TRBV6-3 to TRBJ1-5, with D unresolved. With 5 bases removed from V and 11 bases from J, the gap between germline ends came to 13 bases. Per the germline V gene, CDR1 is MNHEY and CDR2 is SVGEGT. There are 12 residues in the CDR3. In DNA, the CDR3 is TGTGCCAGCAGTCCAGAAACGCGGGCCCAGCATTTT. It yields the protein CASSPETRAQHF.

This clonotype occurred a few times. CDR3 sequence: CASKLVGTQYF. Written as DNA, the CDR3 is TGTGCCAGCAAGTTAGTTGGTACGCAGTATTTT. The chain combines TRBV27 with TRBJ2-3, with D unresolved. CDR3 length: 11 residues. The germline CDR1 and CDR2 sequences are MNHEY and SMNVEV (reference sequence). The ends were cut back, 7 bases at V and 8 bases at J, with 10 bases in the middle.

Only a few counts were recorded for this clonotype. The V call is TRBV11-2, the J call TRBJ2-1; possibly TRBD2 for D (5 bases). Germline V gene lookup returns CDR1 SGHAT and CDR2 FQNNGV. This CDR3 spans 10 amino acids. CDR3 in amino acids: CASGLHEQFF. In DNA form, the CDR3 reads TGTGCAAGCGGTCTCCATGAGCAGTTCTTC.